This T cell receptor beta chain emerged from a study of CD8 T cells in Susac syndrome. Random hexamers were used to reverse transcribe roughly 0.5 to 1 ug of RNA. TCRdb re-called the immunoSEQ multiplex PCR reads through MiXCR, storing one row per CDR3 protein. The sample consists of around 300,000 distinct CDR3 sequences, roughly nine tenths of them appearing once. With 6 bases clipped from V and 3 bases from J, the junction kept 7 bases outside the gene matches. This CDR3 has 15 residues. The TCR was taken from a human donor with multiple sclerosis. This chain links TRBV12-3 or TRBV12-4 with TRBJ1-3; 8 positions match TRBD1. The sample was CD4+ T cells from PBMCs. This CDR3 is CASRPQGAIGNTIYF. CDR3 DNA: TGTGCCAGCAGACCCCAGGGGGCAATTGGAAACACCATATATTTT.